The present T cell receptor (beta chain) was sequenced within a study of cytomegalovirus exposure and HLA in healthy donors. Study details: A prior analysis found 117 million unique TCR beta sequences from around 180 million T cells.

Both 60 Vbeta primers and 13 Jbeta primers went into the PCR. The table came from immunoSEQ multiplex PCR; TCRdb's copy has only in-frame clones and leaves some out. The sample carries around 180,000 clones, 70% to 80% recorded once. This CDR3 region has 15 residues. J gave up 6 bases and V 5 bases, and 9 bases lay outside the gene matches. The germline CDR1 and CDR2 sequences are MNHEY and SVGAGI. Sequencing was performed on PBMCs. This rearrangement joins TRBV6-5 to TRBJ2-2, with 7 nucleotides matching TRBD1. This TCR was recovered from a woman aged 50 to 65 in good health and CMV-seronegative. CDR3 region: CASSPDRAGSGELFF. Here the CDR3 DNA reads TGTGCCAGCAGTCCCGACAGGGCCGGGTCCGGGGAGCTGTTTTTT.